Reported below is one TCR beta chain. Its antigen is unidentified. Sequencing of TCR beta covered CD8+ and CD4+ T cells obtained from blood. This specimen belongs to a study of CD8 T cells in Susac syndrome. Reverse transcription of 0.5 to 1 ug RNA was performed with random hexamers. Amplification of the TCR beta CDR3 was carried out by immunoSEQ multiplex PCR, which spanned a total of 54 Vbeta and 13 Jbeta segments. TCRdb reprocessed the immunoSEQ multiplex PCR reads with MiXCR, giving one entry per CDR3 protein. The sample lists 160,000 or so distinct CDR3 sequences; around 92% were seen once. Study findings and constraints: The study acknowledged a relatively small number of individuals in its TCR sequencing and HLA analysis.

This CDR3 has 15 residues. V shed 3 bases, J shed 0 bases, and the junction held 5 bases outside the gene matches. CDR1 and CDR2 from the germline V gene are SGHRS and YFSETQ. The TCR comes from a human donor in good health. The gene calls are TRBV5-1 and TRBJ1-1; the match to TRBD1 covers 7 bases. Source material: CD4+ T cells from PBMCs. CDR3 protein: CASSSQGGMNTEAFF. For the CDR3, the DNA is TGCGCCAGCAGCTCCCAGGGGGGGATGAACACTGAAGCTTTCTTT.